Below are 3 T cell receptor beta chains sequenced from a single sample in a study of neurological immune-mediated disorders. Each CDR3 protein gets one entry after TCRdb re-called the 5' RACE reads with MiXCR. The profile covers 50,000 to 70,000 distinct CDR3 sequences, with about 2.5% appearing a single time and around 3% taken by the ten largest. The specimen was PBMCs. The receptors were sampled from a man in his fifties with multiple sclerosis.

This clonotype appeared many times. CDR3 loop: CASSKCTPNVYEQYF. In DNA form, the CDR3 reads TGTGCCAGCAGCAAATGTACTCCTAATGTCTACGAGCAGTACTTC. This chain connects TRBV21-1 to TRBJ2-7. TRBV21-1 is recorded as a pseudogene. The CDR3 contains 15 residues.

This chain connects TRBV29-1 to TRBJ2-5, with TRBD1 identical over 7 bases. Germline V gene sequence: CDR1 SQVTM, CDR2 ANQGSEA. The CDR3 runs to 13 residues. V trimming: 4 bases; J trimming: 4 bases; junction bases outside the gene matches: 6. CDR3 protein: CSVGQGRRETQYF. The CDR3 coding sequence is TGCAGCGTTGGACAGGGTAGGAGAGAGACCCAGTACTTC.

This clonotype was observed many times. The chain uses TRBV2 and TRBJ2-1, with D tentatively TRBD2 (5 bases). V was cut by 4 bases and J by 3 bases, with 13 bases left in between. The CDR3 consists of 15 residues. Per the germline V gene, CDR1 is SNHLY and CDR2 is FYNNEI. The CDR3 spells CASSASSQSYNEQFF. CDR3 bases: TGTGCCAGCAGTGCTAGCTCTCAGAGCTACAATGAGCAGTTCTTC. Together with reference TRBV2 and TRBJ2-1, the CDR3 gives the full variable domain: EPEVTQTPSHQVTQMGQEVILRCVPISNHLYFYWYRQILGQKVEFLVSFYNNEISEKSEIFDDQFSVERPDGSNFTLKIRSTKLEDSAMYFCASSASSQSYNEQFFGPGTRLTVL.